The rows below give T cell receptor beta chains drawn from one sample of a study of cytomegalovirus exposure and HLA in healthy donors. Assay used: immunoSEQ multiplex PCR; TCRdb lists only in-frame clones, some missing. The repertoire consists of approximately 75,000 clones, with 65% to 75% occurring once and the leading ten covering around 10%. What was sequenced was PBMCs. These receptors originate from an older woman in good health and CMV-seropositive. The CDR3 runs from the conserved cysteine through the conserved F or W. The order of the fields is J gene, CDR3 length, D gene, V gene, CDR3 protein. The D gene is left open where the match is weak.

TRBJ1-2 17 TRBD1 TRBV4-1 CASSQDRNRGLNYGYTF
TRBJ1-2 15 - TRBV7-9 CASSLEAGGGYGYTF
TRBJ1-1 12 - TRBV6-1 CASSGGRTEAFF
TRBJ2-5 13 TRBD1 TRBV11-2 CASSWDSRETQYF
TRBJ1-2 12 - TRBV19 CASTDNVYGYTF
- 13 - TRBV27 CASSFRTSYEQYF
TRBJ1-2 16 TRBD1 TRBV19 CASSMGSGQGAYGYTF
TRBJ2-7 15 TRBD2 TRBV6-1 CASRGAGLAGKEQYF
TRBJ2-3 16 - TRBV5-1 CASSLGTGGAEDTQYF
TRBJ2-7 18 TRBD2 TRBV4-1 CASSQAGLAGDLVHEQYF
TRBJ1-2 12 - TRBV2 CASHRVLEGYTF
TRBJ1-2 14 - TRBV30 CAWKYGRTNYGYTF
TRBJ2-3 16 TRBD2 TRBV7-9 CASSYLKRGGPDTQYF
TRBJ1-1 15 - TRBV9 CASSSGTNMNTEAFF
TRBJ2-5 12 - TRBV25-1 CASKEYQETQYF
TRBJ2-3 11 - TRBV6-6 CASTVTDTQYF
TRBJ2-2 16 TRBD1 TRBV9 CASSGGTGVHTGELFF
TRBJ2-7 13 TRBD1 TRBV18 CASSPGTDYEQYF
TRBJ1-5 14 TRBD1 TRBV6-6 CASTRTGEDQPQHF
TRBJ2-1 15 TRBD2 TRBV6-6 CASSVAGVSYNEQFF
TRBJ2-7 14 - TRBV5-1 CASSPVGGVYEQYF
TRBJ2-3 15 TRBD1 TRBV2 CASSLGTGFTDTQYF
TRBJ1-1 14 TRBD1 TRBV6-5 CASSPQGANTEAFF
TRBJ2-3 15 TRBD1 TRBV5-6 CASSLHGTGTDTQYF
TRBJ1-3 13 - TRBV6-1 CASTTGTGNTIYF
TRBJ1-5 14 TRBD1 TRBV6-5 CASSYQGQGEPQHF
TRBJ1-2 18 TRBD1 TRBV19 CASSSSGTGFFFNYGYTF
TRBJ2-7 12 - TRBV7-8 CASSLFPFEQYF
TRBJ2-7 18 TRBD1 TRBV19 CASSIQKVSDREPYEQYF
TRBJ2-2 12 - TRBV15 CATSRDGLASSF
TRBJ1-2 14 - TRBV6-1 CASSEVRANYGYTF
TRBJ2-7 10 TRBD1 TRBV29-1 CSVGQGEQYF
TRBJ1-1 15 TRBD1 TRBV7-8 CASSSPGQGNTEAFF
TRBJ2-7 13 TRBD1 TRBV18 CASSPQTGDEQYF
TRBJ2-6 16 - TRBV10-3 CAISESRERGANVLTF
TRBJ1-1 13 - TRBV6-1 CASSLSWRTEAFF
TRBJ1-2 16 - TRBV7-6 CASSSQTQPTGDGYTF
TRBJ2-5 15 TRBD2 TRBV4-1 CASSQELTSGGAQYF
TRBJ2-7 13 TRBD2 TRBV6-1 CASTGWLAGEQYF
TRBJ1-5 13 - TRBV29-1 CSVRTDFDQPQHF
TRBJ2-5 15 TRBD1 TRBV7-9 CASSWGQGAIETQYF
TRBJ2-3 13 TRBD1 TRBV29-1 CSVGTVGTDTQYF
TRBJ2-3 13 - TRBV5-1 CASSLAGTDTQYF
TRBJ2-7 15 TRBD2 TRBV5-1 CASSVTSGGSYEQYF
TRBJ2-6 14 - TRBV19 CASSYSSGANVLTF
TRBJ2-4 19 TRBD2 TRBV9 CASSSRPRLAVLAKNIQYF
TRBJ1-1 14 - TRBV9 CASSPSNRNTEAFF
TRBJ1-1 11 - TRBV4-1 CASKQDTEAFF
TRBJ1-1 13 TRBD1 TRBV30 CAALRGLVTEAFF
TRBJ2-5 17 TRBD2 TRBV6-1 CASSEAGAGGNQETQYF
TRBJ2-5 14 - TRBV19 CASSMRGGRETQYF
TRBJ2-1 15 - TRBV7-3 CASSRPTRGRNEQFF
TRBJ1-1 13 - TRBV28 CASKPGRGTEAFF
TRBJ1-1 13 - TRBV15 CATSKQMNTEAFF
TRBJ1-4 14 - TRBV9 CASSVGGSNEKLFF
TRBJ1-5 12 TRBD1 TRBV2 CASGTGYQPQHF
TRBJ1-5 15 - TRBV2 CASRRGGEGNQPQHF
TRBJ2-5 12 TRBD1 TRBV5-4 CASSGQEETQYF
TRBJ2-2 16 - TRBV19 CASSISDLARPGELFF
TRBJ2-3 13 - TRBV7-3 CASSSSSTDTQYF